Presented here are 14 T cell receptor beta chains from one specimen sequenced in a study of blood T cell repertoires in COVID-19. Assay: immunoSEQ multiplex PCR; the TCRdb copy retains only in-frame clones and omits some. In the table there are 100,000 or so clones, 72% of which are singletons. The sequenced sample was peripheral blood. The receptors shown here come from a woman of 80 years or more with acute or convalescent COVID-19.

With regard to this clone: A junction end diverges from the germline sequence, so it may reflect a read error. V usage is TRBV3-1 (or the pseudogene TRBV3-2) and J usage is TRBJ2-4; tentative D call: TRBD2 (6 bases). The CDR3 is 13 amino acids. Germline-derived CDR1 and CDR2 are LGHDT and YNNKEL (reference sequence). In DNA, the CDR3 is TGTGCCAGCAGCCAAGGGGCCTCGGGGGTTACAGACTTC. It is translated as CASSQGASGVTDF.

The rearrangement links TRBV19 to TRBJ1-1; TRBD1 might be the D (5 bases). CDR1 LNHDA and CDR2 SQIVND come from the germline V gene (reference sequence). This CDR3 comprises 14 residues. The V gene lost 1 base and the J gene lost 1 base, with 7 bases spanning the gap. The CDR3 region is CASSIVQGNTEAFF. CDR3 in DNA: TGTGCCAGTAGTATAGTTCAGGGGAACACTGAAGCTTTCTTT.

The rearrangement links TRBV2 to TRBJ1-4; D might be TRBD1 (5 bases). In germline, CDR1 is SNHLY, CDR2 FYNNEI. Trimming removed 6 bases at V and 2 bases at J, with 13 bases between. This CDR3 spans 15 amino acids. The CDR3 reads CASSLDSSTNEKLFF. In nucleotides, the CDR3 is TGTGCCAGCAGCCTTGACAGTTCTACTAATGAAAAACTGTTTTTT. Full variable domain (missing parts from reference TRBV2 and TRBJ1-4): EPEVTQTPSHQVTQMGQEVILRCVPISNHLYFYWYRQILGQKVEFLVSFYNNEISEKSEIFDDQFSVERPDGSNFTLKIRSTKLEDSAMYFCASSLDSSTNEKLFFGSGTQLSVL.

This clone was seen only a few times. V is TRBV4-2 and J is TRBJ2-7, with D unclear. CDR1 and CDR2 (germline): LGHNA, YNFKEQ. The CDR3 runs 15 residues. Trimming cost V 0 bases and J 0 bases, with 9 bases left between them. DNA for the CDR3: TGTGCCAGCAGCCAAGAGGTGAGGAGCTCCTACGAGCAGTACTTC. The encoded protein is CASSQEVRSSYEQYF.

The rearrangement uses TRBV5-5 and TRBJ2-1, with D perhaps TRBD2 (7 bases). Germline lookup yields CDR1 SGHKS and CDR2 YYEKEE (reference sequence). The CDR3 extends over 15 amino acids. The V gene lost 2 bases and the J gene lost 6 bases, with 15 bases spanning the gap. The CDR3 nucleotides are TGTGCCAGCAGCTTATGGGGGGGCCCAGGCAATGAGCAGTTCTTC. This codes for CASSLWGGPGNEQFF.

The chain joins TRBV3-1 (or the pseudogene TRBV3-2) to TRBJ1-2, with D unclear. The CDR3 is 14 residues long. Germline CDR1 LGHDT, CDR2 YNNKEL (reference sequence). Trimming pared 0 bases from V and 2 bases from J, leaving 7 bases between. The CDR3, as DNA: TGTGCCAGCAGCCAAGAAAGCTTCAACTATGGCTACACCTTC. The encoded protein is CASSQESFNYGYTF.

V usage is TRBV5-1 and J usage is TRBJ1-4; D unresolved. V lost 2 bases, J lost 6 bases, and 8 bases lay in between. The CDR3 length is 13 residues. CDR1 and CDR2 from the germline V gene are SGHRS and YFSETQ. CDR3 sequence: CASSFAGDEKLFF. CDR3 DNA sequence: TGCGCCAGCAGCTTTGCAGGCGATGAAAAACTGTTTTTT.

CDR3 nucleotide sequence: TGCAGCGTCTTGACATACTACGAGCAGTACTTC. Translated: CSVLTYYEQYF. The V gene is TRBV29-1, the J gene TRBJ2-7; D remains unclear. V lost 6 bases, J lost 3 bases, and 9 bases lay in between. The germline CDR1 and CDR2 sequences are SQVTM and ANQGSEA. The CDR3 is 11 residues long.

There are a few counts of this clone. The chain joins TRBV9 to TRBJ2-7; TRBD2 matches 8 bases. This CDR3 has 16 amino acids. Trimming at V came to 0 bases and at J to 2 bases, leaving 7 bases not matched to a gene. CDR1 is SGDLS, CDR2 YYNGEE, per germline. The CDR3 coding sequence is TGTGCCAGCAGCGTAGGTAGCGGGAAACTTCCCTACGAGCAGTACTTC. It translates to CASSVGSGKLPYEQYF. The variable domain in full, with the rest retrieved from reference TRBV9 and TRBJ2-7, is DSGVTQTPKHLITATGQRVTLRCSPRSGDLSVYWYQQSLDQGLQFLIQYYNGEERAKGNILERFSAQQFPDLHSELNLSSLELGDSALYFCASSVGSGKLPYEQYFGPGTRLTVT.

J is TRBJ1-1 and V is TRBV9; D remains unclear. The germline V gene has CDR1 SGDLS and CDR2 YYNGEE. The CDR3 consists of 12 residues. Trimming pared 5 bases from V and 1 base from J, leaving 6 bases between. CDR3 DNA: TGTGCCAGCAGGGGAGCGAACACTGAAGCTTTCTTT. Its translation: CASRGANTEAFF.

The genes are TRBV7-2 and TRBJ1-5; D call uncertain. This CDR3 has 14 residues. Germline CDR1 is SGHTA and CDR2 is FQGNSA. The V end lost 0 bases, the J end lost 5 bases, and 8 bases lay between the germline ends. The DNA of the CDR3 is TGTGCCAGCAGCTTAGCCCCGCGGGATCAGCCCCAGCATTTT. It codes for CASSLAPRDQPQHF.

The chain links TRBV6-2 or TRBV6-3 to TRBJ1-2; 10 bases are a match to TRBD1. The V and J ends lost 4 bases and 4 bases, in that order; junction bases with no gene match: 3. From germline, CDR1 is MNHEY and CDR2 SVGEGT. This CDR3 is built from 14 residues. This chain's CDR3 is CASSWDRGTYGYTF. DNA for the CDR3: TGTGCCAGCAGTTGGGACAGGGGAACCTATGGCTACACCTTC.

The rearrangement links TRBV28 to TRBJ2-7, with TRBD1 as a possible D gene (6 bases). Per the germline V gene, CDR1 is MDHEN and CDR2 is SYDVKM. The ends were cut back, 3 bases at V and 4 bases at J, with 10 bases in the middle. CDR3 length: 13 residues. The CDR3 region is CASSLLGHYEQYF. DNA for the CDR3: TGTGCCAGCAGTTTGTTGGGACATTACGAGCAGTACTTC.

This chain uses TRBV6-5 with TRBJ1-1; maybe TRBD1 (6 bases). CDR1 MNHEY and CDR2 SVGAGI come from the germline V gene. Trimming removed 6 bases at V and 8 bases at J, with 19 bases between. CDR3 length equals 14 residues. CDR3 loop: CASSQGQPHREAFF. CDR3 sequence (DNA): TGTGCCAGCAGCCAAGGACAGCCACATAGGGAAGCTTTCTTT.